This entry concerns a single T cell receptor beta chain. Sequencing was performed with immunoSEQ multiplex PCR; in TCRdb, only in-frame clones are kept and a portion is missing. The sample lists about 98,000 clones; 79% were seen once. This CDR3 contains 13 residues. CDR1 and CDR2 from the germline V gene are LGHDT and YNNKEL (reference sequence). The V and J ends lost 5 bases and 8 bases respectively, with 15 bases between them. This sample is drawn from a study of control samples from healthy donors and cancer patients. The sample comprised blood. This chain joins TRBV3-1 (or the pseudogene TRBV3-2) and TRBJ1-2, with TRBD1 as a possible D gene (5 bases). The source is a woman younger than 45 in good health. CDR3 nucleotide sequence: TGTGCCAGCAGCGAACAGGAGTCTAGAGGCTACACCTTC. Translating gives CASSEQESRGYTF.